This TCR beta chain was retrieved from a study of CD8 T cells in ankylosing spondylitis. Study-level points and caveats: What seemed typical of ankylosing spondylitis blood was a TCR beta motif built from about 8 highly homologous variants. There was reportedly significant enrichment of clones that were disease-linked in matched ankylosing spondylitis synovial fluid. The authors found the disease-linked clones to be CD8+ and relatively rare in peripheral blood.

There are 12 residues in the CDR3. CDR1 is MNHEY and CDR2 is SVGAGI in the germline V gene. Trimming left V 2 bases short and J 7 bases short, with 3 bases between. TCRdb ran MiXCR on the 5' RACE reads and lists one entry per CDR3 protein. The sample lists 250,000 to 400,000 distinct CDR3 sequences, under 14% occurring once. This clonotype was seen at least ten times. Its antigen is unidentified. This chain connects TRBV6-5 to TRBJ1-6; no definite D call. The receptor was isolated from a female donor with ankylosing spondylitis or in good health (not recorded which). Sequenced: blood, either unsorted or a sorted T cell fraction (not recorded which). CDR3 nucleotide sequence: TGTGCCAGCAGTTACAGAAATTCACCCCTCCACTTT. This codes for CASSYRNSPLHF.